This entry lists 27 T cell receptor beta chains sequenced from one sample in a study of T cell repertoires in cytomegalovirus infection. TCRdb passed the reads through MiXCR, listing each CDR3 protein once. Among hundreds of thousands of distinct CDR3 sequences listed, around 24% were seen once. Sequencing was carried out using CD8+ T cells from PBMCs. The source is a human donor in good health (CMV status not recorded). Some clones in this sample may be carry-over from other donors' samples.

Many counts were recorded for this clonotype. V gene TRBV7-3 combines with J gene TRBJ1-2; 7 nucleotides align to TRBD1. The CDR3 runs 15 residues. V lost 2 bases, J lost 6 bases, and 9 bases stayed unmatched. The germline V gene has CDR1 SGHTA and CDR2 FQGTGA. Here the CDR3 DNA reads TGTGCCAGCAGCTTACGGGTCGACAGGGTCCATGGCTACACCTTC. Translated, it gives CASSLRVDRVHGYTF.

As regards this clonotype: A much larger clonotype is one base distant, so this may be a read error. This sequence joins TRBV7-2 and TRBJ1-1, with a tentative D call TRBD1 (5 bases). V was trimmed by 5 bases and J by 5 bases, leaving 18 bases between them. Germline CDR1 is SGHTA and CDR2 is FQGNSA. The CDR3 is 15 amino acids. CDR3 sequence: CASSVPDEGWTEAFF. Written as DNA, the CDR3 is TGTGCCAGCAGCGTCCCGGACGAGGGGTGGACTGAAGCTTTCTTT.

The V call is TRBV19, the J call TRBJ2-2; D perhaps matches TRBD1 (6 bases). Between the trimmed V and J ends, which lost 3 bases and 5 bases, there was a span of 19 bases. Germline CDR1 reads LNHDA; CDR2 reads SQIVND (reference sequence). This CDR3 spans 17 amino acids. CDR3 bases: TGTGCCAGTAGTATCCCGTCGGTATACAGGGTAACCGGGGAGCTGTTTTTT. Translated: CASSIPSVYRVTGELFF.

This clonotype was detected a few times. V gene TRBV29-1 combines with J gene TRBJ2-7; D may be TRBD2 (5 bases). The V and J ends lost 7 bases and 5 bases respectively, with 12 bases between them. The germline V gene encodes CDR1 SQVTM and CDR2 ANQGSEA. CDR3 length equals 11 residues. CDR3 protein: CSAALGDEQYF. In DNA form, the CDR3 reads TGCAGCGCCGCCTTGGGAGACGAGCAGTACTTC.

The chain combines TRBV24-1 with TRBJ2-5, with 7 bases matching TRBD2. CDR1 is KGHDR, CDR2 SFDVKD, per germline. The ends lost 9 bases at V and 4 bases at J; junction bases unmatched: 4. This CDR3 comprises 12 residues. As DNA, the CDR3 is TGTGCCACCGGACTAGATTCAGAGACCCAGTACTTC. It codes for CATGLDSETQYF.

This clonotype was counted at least ten times. This sequence joins TRBV7-9 and TRBJ2-7; D not certain. V shed 6 bases and J shed 0 bases, with 9 bases lying between them. Germline CDR1 SEHNR, CDR2 FQNEAQ (reference sequence). The CDR3 is made up of 13 amino acids. CDR3 in amino acids: CASRTPGSYEQYF. In DNA form, the CDR3 reads TGTGCCAGCAGAACCCCGGGCTCCTACGAGCAGTACTTC.

This clonotype was counted a few times. The V and J genes are TRBV6-5 and TRBJ1-2; perhaps TRBD1 as D (5 bases). The CDR3 consists of 14 residues. CDR1 MNHEY and CDR2 SVGAGI come from the germline V gene. The ends were cut back, 3 bases at V and 5 bases at J, with 13 bases in the middle. This CDR3 is CASSYRQGFYGYTF. The CDR3, as DNA: TGTGCCAGCAGTTATCGGCAGGGATTTTATGGCTACACCTTC.

This clonotype has just one count. The gene calls are TRBV20-1 and TRBJ2-7; TRBD1 matches at 9 bases. J was trimmed by 8 bases and V by 3 bases; bases with no gene match: 11. This CDR3 comprises 14 residues. The germline gives CDR1 DFQATT, CDR2 SNEGSKA (reference sequence). CDR3 DNA: TGCAGTGCTAGTTTGTGGGACAGGGAGGTCAAGCAGTACTTC. Translated, it gives CSASLWDREVKQYF.

CDR3 coding DNA: TGTGCCAGCAGTTACACCAAGGATGGGGCCCGTTTGGATGAGCAGTTCTTC. Translated: CASSYTKDGARLDEQFF. The chain has TRBV6-5 and TRBJ2-1, with D perhaps TRBD1 (5 bases). The germline V and J ends were trimmed by 2 bases and 8 bases, with 22 bases remaining between them. This CDR3 has 17 residues. In germline, CDR1 is MNHEY, CDR2 SVGAGI.

The chain uses TRBV6-2 or TRBV6-3 and TRBJ2-5; D call uncertain. The length of the CDR3 is 14 residues. Germline-derived CDR1 and CDR2 are MNHEY and SVGEGT. V shed 5 bases and J shed 3 bases, with 13 bases lying between them. CDR3 DNA: TGTGCCAGCAGTCCCCTGATAGAAAAAGAGACCCAGTACTTC. Its translation is CASSPLIEKETQYF.

This clonotype was seen a handful of times. The V call is TRBV28, the J call TRBJ1-4, with TRBD1 as a possible D gene (5 bases). CDR3 length: 15 residues. Trimming stripped 7 bases from V and 0 bases from J, with 12 bases between. Per germline, CDR1 MDHEN and CDR2 SYDVKM. The CDR3 here is CASNLVTATNEKLFF. The CDR3 DNA is TGTGCCAGCAACTTGGTGACAGCAACTAATGAAAAACTGTTTTTT.

In the case of this clonotype: A much larger clonotype is one base distant, so this may be a read error. The chain recombines TRBV7-2 with TRBJ1-1, with D unresolved. CDR3 length: 17 amino acids. The V gene lost 2 bases and the J gene lost 1 base, with 17 bases spanning the gap. In germline, CDR1 is SGHTA, CDR2 FQGNSA. This CDR3 is CASSLKVRRQGNTEAFF. In DNA, the CDR3 is TGTGCCAGCAGCTTAAAGGTCAGGAGGCAAGGGAACACTGAAGCTTTCTTT.

In this sample, this clonotype turned up a few times. This chain uses TRBV6-2 or TRBV6-3 with TRBJ1-2; perhaps TRBD1 as D (5 bases). The CDR3 runs to 16 residues. V dropped 0 bases and J dropped 4 bases, with 15 bases sitting between them. The V gene's germline CDR1 is MNHEY and CDR2 SVGEGT. CDR3: CASSYSDRMNLYGYTF. CDR3 nucleotides: TGTGCCAGCAGTTACTCCGACAGAATGAACCTCTATGGCTACACCTTC.

The CDR3 region has the DNA TGTGCCAGCACCATGGGAGGGTCCTACGAGCAGTACGTC. This sequence encodes CASTMGGSYEQYV. The rearrangement uses TRBV6-2 or TRBV6-3 and TRBJ2-7, with 7 positions matching TRBD2. The CDR3 totals 13 residues. Germline loops: CDR1 MNHEY, CDR2 SVGEGT. The V gene end was trimmed by 7 bases and the J gene end by 1 base; junction bases not matched to a gene: 4.

The chain couples TRBV14 to TRBJ2-7, with D possibly matching TRBD2 (5 bases). Per the germline V gene, CDR1 is SGHDN and CDR2 is FVKESK. The CDR3 length is 11 residues. In DNA form, the CDR3 reads TGTGCTTGGGAGAAATTCTACGAGCAGTACGTC. Its protein product is CAWEKFYEQYV.

In this sample, this clonotype turned up many times. An end of the junction differs from the germline gene, which may be a read error. The V gene is TRBV29-1, the J gene TRBJ2-3; 7 bases match TRBD1. This CDR3 spans 13 amino acids. Germline-derived CDR1 and CDR2 are SQVTM and ANQGSEA. The CDR3 spells CSIEETGTDTQYF. The CDR3, as DNA: TGCAGCATTGAGGAGACAGGGACAGATACGCAGTATTTT.

The rearrangement joins TRBV10-3 to TRBJ1-2, with a tentative D call TRBD1 (6 bases). The germline V gene encodes CDR1 ENHRY and CDR2 SYGVKD. This CDR3 region has 16 residues. The germline V and J ends were trimmed by 2 bases and 3 bases, with 16 bases remaining between them. The CDR3 region has the DNA TGTGCCATCAGTGAGCGCCAGGGGTGGGGACACTATGGCTACACCTTC. It is translated as CAISERQGWGHYGYTF.

The chain is built from TRBV2 and TRBJ1-1; 8 bases map to TRBD1. The junction had 4 bases not matched to a gene; V was cut back by 8 bases and J by 8 bases. There are 11 residues in the CDR3. CDR1 SNHLY and CDR2 FYNNEI come from the germline V gene. The CDR3 DNA reads TGTGCCAGCTGGACAGGGAGGGAAGCTTTCTTT. The encoded protein is CASWTGREAFF.

This clonotype has more than one count but fewer than ten. The chain is built from TRBV6-5 and TRBJ2-1, with TRBD1 as a possible D gene (6 bases). The CDR3 has 15 residues. The V and J ends lost 2 bases and 3 bases respectively, with 11 bases between them. Per germline, CDR1 MNHEY and CDR2 SVGAGI. CDR3 nucleotide sequence: TGTGCCAGCAGTTACGCGGACAGTTACTACAATGAGCAGTTCTTC. This gives the protein CASSYADSYYNEQFF.

This clonotype was detected once. A clone one base away is much larger, so this may be a read error. The chain couples TRBV6-1 to TRBJ2-7; TRBD1 is a possible D gene (5 bases). Germline V gene lookup returns CDR1 MNHNS and CDR2 SASEGT. The CDR3 length is 15 residues. The DNA for the CDR3 is TGTGCCAGCAGTGAACGGCAGGGATTATCCTACGATCAGTACTTC. This encodes CASSERQGLSYDQYF.

CDR3 bases: TGTGCCAGCAGCTTAGGGGACAGCCCGAATGAAGGGACCCAGTACTTC. It specifies CASSLGDSPNEGTQYF. This chain connects TRBV7-9 to TRBJ2-5, with TRBD1 matching 7 bases. Germline CDR1 reads SEHNR; CDR2 reads FQNEAQ (reference sequence). The junction had 12 bases not matched to a gene; V was cut back by 1 base and J by 7 bases. The CDR3 has 16 residues.

This clonotype was counted a few times. The chain carries TRBV7-2 and TRBJ1-1; possibly TRBD1 for D (5 bases). V dropped 3 bases and J dropped 3 bases, with 23 bases sitting between them. The germline gives CDR1 SGHTA, CDR2 FQGNSA. The CDR3 covers 18 residues. DNA for the CDR3: TGTGCCAGCAGCTTCCGGTGGGACGGAAGAGGGATTCACACTGAAGCTTTCTTT. Residues: CASSFRWDGRGIHTEAFF.

This clonotype has only a few counts. The V call is TRBV4-2, the J call TRBJ2-5; perhaps TRBD2 as D (6 bases). Germline loops: CDR1 LGHNA, CDR2 YNFKEQ. The CDR3 spans 16 residues. Trimming removed 3 bases from V and 5 bases from J, with 19 bases in between. CDR3 in DNA: TGTGCCAGCAGCCAGCCCGGCGGAGGAGGGGTGGAGACCCAGTACTTC. Translated, it gives CASSQPGGGGVETQYF.

Points on this clonotype: A read error is likely, as this CDR3 ends without the conserved phenylalanine or tryptophan. No DNA is shown, since the ends of the CDR3 on it are uncertain; the CDR3 is the one TCRdb lists. This chain connects TRBV28 to TRBJ2-3; the D call TRBD2 from the table was never checked on the DNA. The CDR3 region is 12 residues in length, termini included. CDR1 and CDR2 (germline): MDHEN, SYDVKM. CDR3 loop: CASSFVAGGAQY.

This chain connects TRBV29-1 to TRBJ1-2; TRBD1 matches 8 bases. V trimming: 4 bases; J trimming: 8 bases; junction bases outside the gene matches: 3. The CDR3 runs 11 residues. CDR1 and CDR2 from the germline V gene are SQVTM and ANQGSEA. The CDR3 is CSVGTGKGYTF. In nucleotides, the CDR3 is TGCAGCGTTGGGACAGGGAAAGGCTACACCTTC.

At least ten counts were recorded for this clonotype. The V call is TRBV7-6, the J call TRBJ1-1; D is ambiguous. The CDR3 has 15 residues. V lost 1 base and J lost 4, with 13 bases in between. Germline V gene data show CDR1 as SGHVS and CDR2 as FNYEAQ. The CDR3 here is CASSLVHGGGTEAFF. The CDR3 DNA is TGTGCCAGCAGCTTAGTCCACGGTGGCGGCACTGAAGCTTTCTTT.

This clonotype was picked up a small number of times. CDR3 in amino acids: CSARGGQQGKGVEKLFF. DNA of the CDR3: TGCAGTGCTAGAGGTGGTCAACAGGGGAAAGGGGTTGAAAAACTGTTTTTT. The V call is TRBV20-1, the J call TRBJ1-4; 7 bases align to TRBD1. The J segment lost 7 bases and the V segment lost 1 base, leaving 15 bases of the junction unmatched. Germline CDR1 reads DFQATT; CDR2 reads SNEGSKA (reference sequence). The CDR3 contains 17 residues.